The T cell receptor beta chain under discussion was sequenced for a study of identical twins. This clonotype has at least ten counts. Trimming removed 3 bases at V and 9 bases at J, with 19 bases between. This CDR3 is 15 amino acids long. One entry per CDR3 protein results from TCRdb running MiXCR on the 5' RACE reads. Counted here are around 250,000 distinct CDR3 sequences, over 5.5% occurring once; the ten biggest clones make up approximately 14%. The same specimen was also included in a second study, on T cells expressing NK-cell markers. That work states: It was sorted CD3+CD56+NKG2C+, CD3+CD56+NKG2C- and CD3+CD56-NKG2C+ T cells that supplied the TCR beta repertoires.

The TCR originated in a woman younger than 35 in good health. The V call is TRBV12-3 or TRBV12-4, the J call TRBJ2-3, with D perhaps being TRBD1 or TRBD2 (5 bases each). The material sequenced was CD8+ T cells sorted from blood. DNA of the CDR3: TGTGCCAGCAGTTTTTCCCTTCTCTTTAGGGACACGCAGTATTTT. This codes for CASSFSLLFRDTQYF.